This is a list of T cell receptor beta chains from one sample in a study of T-cell reconstitution after alpha-beta-depleted transplantation in children. TCRdb reanalysed the PCR reads using MiXCR and keeps one entry per CDR3 protein. The table lists more than 200,000 distinct CDR3 sequences, roughly 15% of them singletons. Sequenced here: PBMCs, mostly from graft donor cells, sampled 360 days after TCRalphabeta/CD19-depleted stem cell transplant. These receptors all stem from a male patient aged 2-15 years who had a stem cell transplant for acute lymphoblastic leukemia, so the T cells may come from the graft donor. Each CDR3 is given with its conserved first and last residue. Fields, in order: clone size, J gene, D gene, V gene, CDR3 protein, CDR3 DNA. D genes are given only for firm matches. Clone size is stated in some rows and not others, as once, few, many or a class when expanded.

NA TRBJ2-1 NA TRBV20-1 CSAEPIRGRLWNEQFF TGCAGTGCTGAACCTATCCGGGGGCGTTTGTGGAATGAGCAGTTCTTC
NA TRBJ2-7 NA TRBV11-2 CASSPQGTGSEEQYF TGTGCCAGCAGCCCCCAGGGGACGGGATCAGAAGAGCAGTACTTC
few TRBJ1-5 NA TRBV24-1 CATSDSTGMGQPQHF TGTGCCACCAGTGATTCCACAGGAATGGGTCAGCCCCAGCATTTT
few TRBJ2-7 NA TRBV6-1 CASSRADRSYEQYF TGTGCCAGCAGTCGGGCCGACAGGAGCTACGAGCAGTACTTC
NA TRBJ2-5 TRBD2 TRBV11-2 CASSLDGLAGRQETQYF TGTGCCAGCAGCTTAGATGGACTAGCGGGGAGACAAGAGACCCAGTACTTC
few TRBJ2-7 TRBD2 TRBV20-1 CSARVRRGDTHEQYF TGCAGTGCTAGAGTTCGGCGGGGGGATACTCACGAGCAGTACTTC
many TRBJ2-2 TRBD2 TRBV5-1 CASSDRGRLAGDAGELFF TGCGCCAGCAGCGACAGGGGGCGACTAGCGGGAGACGCCGGGGAGCTGTTTTTT
NA TRBJ1-1 NA TRBV7-9 CASSLTGALKAFF TGTGCCAGCAGCTTAACAGGAGCACTGAAAGCTTTCTTT
few TRBJ2-3 TRBD2 TRBV5-1 CASSPWSLAGGGDTQYF TGCGCCAGCAGCCCCTGGAGCCTAGCGGGGGGTGGAGATACGCAGTATTTT
NA TRBJ2-2 NA TRBV10-3 CAIRGKDTGELFF TGTGCCATCAGGGGAAAGGACACCGGGGAGCTGTTTTTT
once TRBJ1-5 NA TRBV12-3/TRBV12-4 CASSLDRSSNQPQHF TGTGCCAGCAGTTTAGACCGGTCGAGCAATCAGCCCCAGCATTTT
NA TRBJ2-5 NA TRBV5-5 CASGRDYDQETQYF TGTGCCAGCGGCCGTGACTACGACCAAGAGACCCAGTACTTC
few TRBJ2-7 NA TRBV5-1 CASSLRGLGYEQYF TGCGCCAGCAGCTTACGGGGGCTTGGCTACGAGCAGTACTTC
few TRBJ1-5 TRBD1 TRBV3-1 CASSQDFRTGDNQPQHF TGTGCCAGCAGCCAAGATTTCCGGACAGGGGACAATCAGCCCCAGCATTTT